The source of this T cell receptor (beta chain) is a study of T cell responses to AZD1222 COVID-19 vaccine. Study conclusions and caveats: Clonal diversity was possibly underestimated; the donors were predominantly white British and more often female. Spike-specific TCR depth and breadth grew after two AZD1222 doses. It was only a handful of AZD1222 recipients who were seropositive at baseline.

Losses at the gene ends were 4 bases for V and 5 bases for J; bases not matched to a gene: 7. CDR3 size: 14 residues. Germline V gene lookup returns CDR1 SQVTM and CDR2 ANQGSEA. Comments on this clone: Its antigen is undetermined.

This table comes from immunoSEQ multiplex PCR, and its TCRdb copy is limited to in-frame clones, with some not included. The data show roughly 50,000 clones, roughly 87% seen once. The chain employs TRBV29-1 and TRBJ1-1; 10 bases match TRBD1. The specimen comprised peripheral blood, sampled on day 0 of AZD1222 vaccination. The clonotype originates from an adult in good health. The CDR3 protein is CSVGGGQGRTEAFF. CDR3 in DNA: TGCAGCGTTGGGGGGGGACAGGGGCGAACTGAAGCTTTCTTT.